This T cell receptor (beta chain) came from a study of CD8 T cells in Susac syndrome. CDR1 and CDR2 from the germline V gene are MNHEY and SVGAGI. V was cut by 3 bases and J by 3 bases, with 14 bases left in between. This CDR3 is built from 16 residues. The authors reverse transcribed about 0.5 to 1 ug RNA with random hexamers. Amplification of TCR beta CDR3 across 54 Vbeta and 13 Jbeta was performed with immunoSEQ multiplex PCR. Each CDR3 protein is one row after TCRdb ran MiXCR on the immunoSEQ multiplex PCR reads. The table includes some 120,000 distinct CDR3 sequences, less than 95% detected once. CD8+ and CD4+ T cells from blood underwent TCR beta sequencing.

This sequence joins TRBV6-5 and TRBJ2-2, with D perhaps being TRBD1 or TRBD2 (6 bases each). The sequence came from a human donor with multiple sclerosis. The sequencing sample was made of CD4+ T cells from PBMCs. The CDR3 here is CASSYLFGGHTGELFF. The CDR3 region has the DNA TGTGCCAGCAGTTATCTATTCGGGGGCCACACCGGGGAGCTGTTTTTT.